A single sample gave rise to the 13 T cell receptor beta chains below, sequenced in a study of Graves' ophthalmopathy and Graves' hyperthyroidism. Amplification of the TCR beta CDR3 regions used RNA transcripts (as template). RT-PCR in the first round used HTBI primers; a second-round multiplex PCR followed. TCRdb re-analysed the multiplex PCR reads in MiXCR, keeping a single row per CDR3 protein. The repertoire holds hundreds of thousands of distinct CDR3 sequences, with 20% to 25% as singletons. The sample taken for sequencing was peripheral blood. The source of these receptors is a woman younger than 35 with stable Graves' hyperthyroidism.

This clonotype was counted many times. The chain is built from TRBV5-4 and TRBJ1-1; D gene unclear. Trimming took 0 bases from V and 5 from J, leaving 17 bases between them. The CDR3 contains 16 residues. CDR1 SGHNT and CDR2 YYREEE come from the germline V gene (reference sequence). The CDR3 region has the DNA TGTGCCAGCAGCTTGGGAGTCCAGGTCGGCGGGACTGAAGCTTTCTTT. Translated: CASSLGVQVGGTEAFF.

Ten or more counts support this clonotype. This chain connects TRBV6-2 or TRBV6-3 to TRBJ1-5, with D perhaps TRBD1 (5 bases). CDR3 size: 16 residues. CDR1 and CDR2 from the germline V gene are MNHEY and SVGEGT. V lost 6 bases and J 2 bases, leaving 17 bases between the germline ends. CDR3 sequence reads: CASRFRGASGNQPQHF. The DNA for the CDR3 is TGTGCCAGCAGATTCCGAGGGGCCTCCGGCAATCAGCCCCAGCATTTT.

In DNA, the CDR3 is TGTGCCAGCAGGTTCAGGGGGCAGGGGATCACTGAAGCTTTCTTT. The encoded protein is CASRFRGQGITEAFF. The chain couples TRBV7-6 to TRBJ1-1; 8 positions match TRBD1. Germline V CDR1 and CDR2: SGHVS, FNYEAQ. With 6 bases clipped from V and 4 bases from J, the junction kept 10 bases outside the gene matches. The CDR3 has 15 residues.

The chain employs TRBV12-3 or TRBV12-4 and TRBJ1-1; D may be TRBD1 (6 bases). Trimming stripped 6 bases from V and 1 base from J, with 12 bases between. The CDR3 spans 14 residues. The CDR3 DNA reads TGTGCCAGCAGCCTGGACAGCAAGAACACTGAAGCTTTCTTT. Amino acid sequence: CASSLDSKNTEAFF.

In its sample, this clonotype was seen many times. The chain links TRBV20-1 to TRBJ2-7, with 7 bases identical to TRBD1. CDR1 and CDR2 (germline): DFQATT, SNEGSKA (reference sequence). The CDR3 is 13 residues long. V gave up 1 base and J gave up 2 bases; unmatched junction bases: 2. In nucleotides, the CDR3 is TGCAGTGCTAGAGGGGACAGAACCTACGAGCAGTACTTC. It codes for CSARGDRTYEQYF.

This clonotype was counted only a few times. The chain links TRBV6-1 to TRBJ2-7; 14 nucleotides match TRBD2. V gave up 2 bases and J gave up 7 bases; unmatched junction bases: 10. The CDR3 extends over 17 amino acids. Germline lookup yields CDR1 MNHNS and CDR2 SASEGT. CDR3 DNA sequence: TGTGCCAGCAGTGAACCGGGACTAGCGGGGGATTCCTTTGAGCAGTACTTC. This codes for CASSEPGLAGDSFEQYF.

This clonotype was seen many times. This chain connects TRBV12-3 or TRBV12-4 to TRBJ1-5; D gene uncertain. V gave up 5 bases and J gave up 7 bases, with 21 bases separating them. The CDR3 consists of 16 residues. The CDR3 protein is CASSPQSGSTGQPQHF. CDR3 nucleotides: TGTGCCAGCAGTCCTCAGTCTGGGTCGACGGGGCAGCCCCAGCATTTT.

Only one count was recorded for this clonotype. The CDR3 loop reads CATSRVTGLIRGTEAFF. As DNA, the CDR3 is TGTGCCACCAGCAGAGTCACAGGGTTAATTCGGGGGACTGAAGCTTTCTTT. The genes are TRBV15 and TRBJ1-1; weak D call: TRBD1 (6 bases). The length of the CDR3 is 17 residues. From germline, CDR1 is LNHNV and CDR2 YYDKDF (reference sequence). Trimming left V 1 base short and J 5 bases short, with 20 bases between.

This clonotype was seen repeatedly, ten times or more. V and J are TRBV24-1 and TRBJ2-2; 7 bases map to TRBD1. The CDR3 is 17 residues long. From germline, CDR1 is KGHDR and CDR2 SFDVKD. The trim removed 3 bases at V and 0 bases at J, leaving 6 bases unmatched. CDR3 coding DNA: TGTGCCACCAGTGATCTGGACAGGCCTGCGAACACCGGGGAGCTGTTTTTT. Residues: CATSDLDRPANTGELFF.

This clonotype has at least ten counts. The genes are TRBV27 and TRBJ1-5; D is undetermined. This CDR3 comprises 15 residues. The V end was cut by 6 bases, the J end by 3 bases, with 15 bases between. The germline gives CDR1 MNHEY, CDR2 SMNVEV (reference sequence). The CDR3 here is CASSPRHVINQPQHF. In nucleotides, the CDR3 is TGTGCCAGCAGCCCCAGACATGTAATCAATCAGCCCCAGCATTTT.

This clonotype has ten or more counts. This chain links TRBV11-2 with TRBJ2-7; D is unclear. CDR1 and CDR2 (germline): SGHAT, FQNNGV. The CDR3 contains 14 residues. The V and J ends lost 5 bases and 1 base respectively, with 12 bases between them. CDR3 amino acids: CASSLRLLSYEQYF. The DNA of the CDR3 is TGTGCCAGCAGCCTCCGGCTACTGTCCTACGAGCAGTACTTC.

This clonotype was seen a few times. The CDR3 DNA sequence: TGTGCCAGCAGCCCCACAGGGATTACCTCCTACGAGCAGTACTTC. It yields the protein CASSPTGITSYEQYF. The chain recombines TRBV12-3 or TRBV12-4 with TRBJ2-7; D possibly corresponds to TRBD1 (6 bases). Deletions cut 6 bases from V and 0 bases from J, with 15 bases between. This CDR3 spans 15 amino acids.

This clonotype was seen a few times. Just one base apart from a much larger clone, this may be a read error. This sequence joins TRBV28 and TRBJ1-1; a possible D gene is TRBD1 (6 bases). This CDR3 is 14 amino acids long. From germline, CDR1 is MDHEN and CDR2 SYDVKM. As DNA, the CDR3 is TGTGCCAACAGTTCGGACAGACCGAACACTGAAGCTTTCTTT. This codes for CANSSDRPNTEAFF.